These T cell receptor beta chains were read from a single sample in a study of cytomegalovirus exposure and HLA in healthy donors. Sequencing was performed with immunoSEQ multiplex PCR; in TCRdb, only in-frame clones are kept and a portion is missing. The sample has about 89,000 clones, about 85% seen once. What was sequenced was PBMCs. The receptors stem from a man in his forties in good health and CMV-seropositive. CDR3s leave out the opening cysteine and the closing phenylalanine or tryptophan. The order of the fields is J gene, V gene, clone size, CDR3 protein. Size values are once, few and many counts, or a class for expanded clones, and some rows have none.

>TRBJ1-2|TRBV15|-
ATSAGGYGYT
>TRBJ1-5|TRBV6-6|-
ASSRPGQSGNQPQH
>TRBJ2-1|TRBV5-1|-
ASSLAGTEIYNEQF
>TRBJ2-3|TRBV5-1|few
ASSLEVAGGKTDTQY
>TRBJ1-3|TRBV7-9|-
ASSTRDSLNTIY
>TRBJ1-2|TRBV4-2|-
ASSQVDSAAGGDGYT
>TRBJ2-7|TRBV15|few
ALQGTGQGRYEQY
>TRBJ2-1|TRBV11-2|-
ASSFSASTGGRAEQF
>TRBJ2-1|TRBV9|few
ASSPGSEQF
>TRBJ1-2|TRBV2|-
ASRVISYGYT
>TRBJ2-7|TRBV5-1|-
ASSLAGGLSYEQY
>TRBJ2-1|TRBV7-9|-
SSSLGTSGTVYNEQF
>TRBJ2-7|TRBV4-1|-
ASSQEVQSLEQY
>TRBJ2-7|TRBV19|-
ASSNGGGYEQY
>TRBJ1-1|TRBV7-9|once
ASSLAAGNTEAF
>TRBJ1-4|TRBV28|-
ASSPWGGGSEKLF
>TRBJ1-5|TRBV5-4|-
ASSLGIDQPQH
>TRBJ2-3|TRBV5-1|-
ASSFKTSGLGDTQY
>TRBJ2-5|TRBV7-7|-
ASSLAGDRGRETQY
>TRBJ2-1|TRBV7-2|-
ASGPSYNEQF
>TRBJ2-5|TRBV11-3|-
ASSGLGLQETQY
>TRBJ2-1|TRBV11-3|-
ASSWNERGLGNEQF
>TRBJ1-1|TRBV7-3|-
ASSISGTGGTEAF
>TRBJ2-7|TRBV6-1|-
ASGDSSYEQY
>TRBJ2-5|TRBV6-1|-
ASSGQIQETQY
>TRBJ2-1|TRBV4-2|-
ASRSIAGGTNEQF
>TRBJ2-3|TRBV19|-
ASSLLAGGSTDTQY
>TRBJ1-6|TRBV5-1|medium-sized
ASSLGSGGAYSPLH
>TRBJ2-3|TRBV5-4|-
ASSPDPIRVGESTDTQY
>TRBJ1-4|TRBV7-2|-
ASSCPKTATNEKLF
>TRBJ2-3|TRBV5-1|-
ASSRVGLGSDTQY
>TRBJ1-4|TRBV7-9|-
ASSRGGKLF
>TRBJ2-3|TRBV18|-
ASSPAVGGSDTQY
>TRBJ2-7|TRBV18|-
ASSPLGTGAYEQY
>TRBJ2-2|TRBV5-1|-
ASSLDNRGGELF
>TRBJ1-2|TRBV28|-
ASSLGQATNYGYT
>TRBJ1-2|TRBV19|-
ASSIVQTGNYGYT
>TRBJ1-6|TRBV19|-
ASRVDRVPSPLH
>-|TRBV4-1|-
ASSQTTGTSLEQY
>TRBJ1-1|TRBV6-1|-
ASHRADTEAF
>TRBJ2-2|TRBV9|-
ASSPHSGGTSGRGDTGELF
>TRBJ1-6|TRBV6-1|-
ASSEGQGRNSPLH
>TRBJ2-2|TRBV18|-
ASSPPRNTGELF
>TRBJ2-4|TRBV2|-
ASRDRVVAKNIQY
>TRBJ2-3|TRBV4-2|-
ASSQETSGGPGDTQY